This T cell receptor beta chain was retrieved from a study of blood T cell repertoires in COVID-19. The CDR3 runs 15 residues. V was shortened by 5 bases and J by 2 bases, with 15 bases between the two germline ends. Germline lookup yields CDR1 SEHNR and CDR2 FQNEAQ (reference sequence). This table comes from immunoSEQ multiplex PCR, and its TCRdb copy is limited to in-frame clones, with some not included. The sample contains about 45,000 clones, around 80% of which appear only once. Source material: peripheral blood. This sequence originates from a man aged 65-85 years with acute or convalescent COVID-19. The rearrangement joins TRBV7-9 to TRBJ1-2; a possible D gene is TRBD1 (5 bases). The DNA of the CDR3 is TGTGCCAGCAGCGACCGCGGGGGGTTCAACTATGGCTACACCTTC. It is translated as CASSDRGGFNYGYTF. Drawing the rest from reference TRBV7-9 and TRBJ1-2, the complete variable domain is DTGVSQNPRHKITKRGQNVTFRCDPISEHNRLYWYRQTLGQGPEFLTYFQNEAQLEKSRLLSDRFSAERPKGSFSTLEIQRTEQGDSAMYLCASSDRGGFNYGYTFGSGTRLTVV.